Following are 28 T cell receptor beta chains from one sample sequenced in a study of siplizumab effects on memory and regulatory T cells. Measured with immunoSEQ multiplex PCR; TCRdb has only the in-frame clones, and not every one. Here the sample spans approximately 100,000 clones, roughly 92% being singletons. Sequenced material: Tregs sorted from blood. These receptors came from a human donor in good health.

The rearrangement links TRBV19 to TRBJ2-2; possibly TRBD1 for D (5 bases). The V end lost 5 bases, the J end lost 4 bases, and 11 bases lay between the germline ends. CDR1 and CDR2 from the germline V gene are LNHDA and SQIVND (reference sequence). The CDR3 is 14 amino acids. CDR3 sequence (DNA): TGTGCCAGTAGTTTGGCGACAGTCACCGGGGAGCTGTTTTTT. Translation gives CASSLATVTGELFF.

This sequence joins TRBV6-5 and TRBJ2-5; D possibly matches TRBD1 or TRBD2 (6 bases each). The CDR3 is 12 amino acids. Germline CDR1 and CDR2: MNHEY and SVGAGI. CDR3 sequence (DNA): TGTACACCCCCGGGGGCGAAAGAGACCCAGTACTTC. Translating it yields CTPPGAKETQYF.

This rearrangement joins TRBV11-1 to TRBJ2-7, with D unresolved. This CDR3 contains 12 residues. V shed 2 bases and J shed 2 bases, with 4 bases lying between them. CDR1 is SGHAT and CDR2 is FQDESV in the germline V gene (reference sequence). CDR3 DNA sequence: TGTGCCAGCAGCTTAATCACCTACGAGCAGTACTTC. This translates into CASSLITYEQYF.

This chain uses TRBV11-3 with TRBJ2-1; TRBD2 aligns across 8 bases. The ends lost 1 base at V and 6 bases at J; junction bases unmatched: 11. The germline V gene has CDR1 SGHNT and CDR2 YENEEA. The CDR3 covers 17 residues. CDR3 DNA sequence: TGTGCCAGCAGCTTAGTGCACGGAGCGGGAGTACCCAATGAGCAGTTCTTC. It translates to CASSLVHGAGVPNEQFF.

The V gene is TRBV5-1, the J gene TRBJ2-7; possibly TRBD2 for D (6 bases). The CDR3 totals 20 residues. Trimming left V 2 bases short and J 2 bases short, with 29 bases between. Germline CDR1 is SGHRS and CDR2 is YFSETQ. The chain's CDR3 is CASSFGLTRRASGKAYEQYF. CDR3 coding DNA: TGCGCCAGCAGCTTCGGCCTAACCAGGAGGGCCTCGGGCAAGGCCTACGAGCAGTACTTC. The full variable domain, with the rest looked up from reference TRBV5-1 and TRBJ2-7, is KAGVTQTPRYLIKTRGQQVTLSCSPISGHRSVSWYQQTPGQGLQFLFEYFSETQRNKGNFPGRFSGRQFSNSRSEMNVSTLELGDSALYLCASSFGLTRRASGKAYEQYFGPGTRLTVT.

CDR3 protein: CASSGWVVENEQYF. As DNA, the CDR3 is TGTGCCAGCAGCGGCTGGGTGGTCGAAAACGAGCAGTACTTC. V gene TRBV25-1 combines with J gene TRBJ2-7; unclear D gene. Germline CDR1 and CDR2: MGHDK and SYGVNS. This CDR3 spans 14 amino acids. V shed 6 bases and J shed 5 bases, with 17 bases lying between them.

CDR3 DNA sequence: TGCGCCAGCAGCTTCCTAGCGGGAGCCGTAAATGAGCAGTTCTTC. Translation: CASSFLAGAVNEQFF. V usage is TRBV5-1 and J usage is TRBJ2-1; TRBD2 aligns across 10 bases. The CDR3 consists of 15 residues. Germline V gives CDR1 SGHRS, CDR2 YFSETQ. V shed 2 bases and J 7 bases; nucleotides not matched to a gene: 6.

V and J are TRBV5-1 and TRBJ2-1, with a tentative D call TRBD2 (6 bases). Between the trimmed V and J ends, which lost 2 bases and 4 bases, there was a span of 10 bases. CDR1 SGHRS and CDR2 YFSETQ come from the germline V gene. There are 14 residues in the CDR3. CDR3 sequence reads: CASSFAGTYNEQFF. In DNA form, the CDR3 reads TGCGCCAGCAGCTTCGCGGGAACGTACAATGAGCAGTTCTTC.

The rearrangement links TRBV19 to TRBJ1-5; no clear D. The germline V gene encodes CDR1 LNHDA and CDR2 SQIVND (reference sequence). The CDR3 runs 14 residues. V lost 8 bases to trimming and J lost 7 bases, with 18 bases between them. In DNA, the CDR3 is TGTGCCAGTGCGATCGTCAATTATTTGCAGCCCCAGCATTTT. This codes for CASAIVNYLQPQHF.

V usage is TRBV5-3 and J usage is TRBJ2-5; D possibly corresponds to TRBD1 (6 bases). TRBV5-3 is an ORF, and what it does is uncertain. CDR3 length equals 16 residues. The V end lost 1 base, the J end lost 3 bases, and 16 bases lay between the germline ends. The CDR3, as DNA: TGTGCCAGAAGCTTGAATGGGCGACAGGAGGAAGAGACCCAGTACTTC. Protein product: CARSLNGRQEEETQYF.

This clone was counted only a few times. The chain employs TRBV19 and TRBJ1-1, with D perhaps matching TRBD1 (5 bases). CDR1 is LNHDA and CDR2 is SQIVND in the germline V gene (reference sequence). The ends were cut back, 3 bases at V and 7 bases at J, with 12 bases in the middle. The CDR3 loop spans 13 amino acids. This chain's CDR3 is CASSMMGRSEAFF. As DNA, the CDR3 is TGTGCCAGTAGTATGATGGGACGGAGTGAAGCTTTCTTT.

The chain is built from TRBV28 and TRBJ1-1, with TRBD1 matching 7 bases. The germline CDR1 and CDR2 sequences are MDHEN and SYDVKM. The CDR3 sequence is 16 residues long. Trimming at V came to 3 bases and at J to 1 base, leaving 8 bases not matched to a gene. CDR3 coding DNA: TGTGCCAGCAGTTTTTGGGGCCAGGGGGGGAACACTGAAGCTTTCTTT. Protein sequence: CASSFWGQGGNTEAFF.

The chain recombines TRBV7-9 with TRBJ2-7; 9 bases match TRBD2. The length of the CDR3 is 19 residues. CDR1 is SEHNR and CDR2 is FQNEAQ in the germline V gene (reference sequence). The junction had 24 bases not matched to a gene; V was cut back by 7 bases and J by 5 bases. DNA for the CDR3: TGTGCCAGCAACCCGGTGGGGATTAGCGGGAGAACGGCCTTTAACGAGCAGTACTTC. This codes for CASNPVGISGRTAFNEQYF.

The gene calls are TRBV5-1 and TRBJ1-1; unclear D gene. The CDR3 is 12 residues long. Trimming took 2 bases from V and 7 from J, leaving 9 bases between them. In germline, CDR1 is SGHRS, CDR2 YFSETQ. The CDR3 bases are TGCGCCAGCAGCTTCAGTGGGTTTGAAGCTTTCTTT. Its translation: CASSFSGFEAFF.

V is TRBV28 and J is TRBJ1-2; D is undetermined. Trimming removed 3 bases at V and 4 bases at J, with 21 bases between. The CDR3 totals 17 residues. Germline CDR1 and CDR2: MDHEN and SYDVKM. This CDR3 reads CASSFYGSRKGSYGYTF. The CDR3, as DNA: TGTGCCAGCAGTTTCTATGGGTCACGGAAGGGATCCTATGGCTACACCTTC.

This chain joins TRBV5-1 and TRBJ2-1, with 8 bases identical to TRBD2. From germline, CDR1 is SGHRS and CDR2 YFSETQ. The CDR3 totals 17 residues. Losses at the gene ends were 4 bases for V and 0 bases for J; bases not matched to a gene: 9. The CDR3 sequence: CASSRRIAGLSYNEQFF. Written as DNA, the CDR3 is TGCGCCAGCAGCCGTAGAATAGCGGGACTCTCCTACAATGAGCAGTTCTTC. Together with reference TRBV5-1 and TRBJ2-1, the CDR3 gives the full variable domain: KAGVTQTPRYLIKTRGQQVTLSCSPISGHRSVSWYQQTPGQGLQFLFEYFSETQRNKGNFPGRFSGRQFSNSRSEMNVSTLELGDSALYLCASSRRIAGLSYNEQFFGPGTRLTVL.

This chain links TRBV5-1 with TRBJ2-1; tentatively, D is TRBD2 (7 bases). This CDR3 contains 16 residues. Germline CDR1 reads SGHRS; CDR2 reads YFSETQ. With 4 bases removed from V and 4 bases from J, the gap between germline ends came to 18 bases. In DNA, the CDR3 is TGCGCCAGCAGCGATGGGGGGGCGAGGACTTACAATGAGCAGTTCTTC. Its translation is CASSDGGARTYNEQFF.

This clone turned up a few times. The chain joins TRBV7-6 to TRBJ1-2; D is unclear. CDR1 is SGHVS and CDR2 is FNYEAQ in the germline V gene. This CDR3 has 13 amino acids. Trimming pared 5 bases from V and 4 bases from J, leaving 11 bases between. CDR3 DNA sequence: TGTGCCAGCAGCCCAGGTGGGCCCTATGGCTACACCTTC. This codes for CASSPGGPYGYTF.

The rearrangement uses TRBV11-1 and TRBJ1-1; D gene uncertain. The CDR3 runs 12 residues. Germline V lookup: CDR1 SGHAT, CDR2 FQDESV (reference sequence). Trimming pared 1 base from V and 4 bases from J, leaving 4 bases between. The CDR3 is CASSLEFTEAFF. CDR3 sequence (DNA): TGTGCCAGCAGCTTAGAGTTCACTGAAGCTTTCTTT.

The V call is TRBV19, the J call TRBJ1-4; D unresolved. Germline V gene sequence: CDR1 LNHDA, CDR2 SQIVND (reference sequence). V gave up 4 bases and J gave up 5 bases, with 8 bases separating them. CDR3 size: 13 residues. CDR3 coding DNA: TGTGCCAGTAGTAATTCGGGGAATGAAAAACTGTTTTTT. It translates to CASSNSGNEKLFF.

V is TRBV15 and J is TRBJ2-2; no clear D gene. The germline V gene has CDR1 LNHNV and CDR2 YYDKDF (reference sequence). This CDR3 region has 16 residues. V lost 0 bases and J lost 3, with 11 bases in between. CDR3 protein: CATSRDRNLYTGELFF. The CDR3 bases are TGTGCCACCAGCAGAGACCGAAACTTATACACCGGGGAGCTGTTTTTT.

The V call is TRBV2, the J call TRBJ2-7; 7 nucleotides agree with TRBD2. CDR3 size: 13 residues. Germline CDR1 and CDR2: SNHLY and FYNNEI. J gave up 3 bases and V 7 bases, and 6 bases lay outside the gene matches. CDR3 sequence (DNA): TGTGCCAGCAACCCTGGGGAGGGCTACGAGCAGTACTTC. This sequence encodes CASNPGEGYEQYF.

This clone was counted once. The V gene is TRBV11-3, the J gene TRBJ2-7, with D hard to call. The CDR3 extends over 16 amino acids. CDR1 is SGHNT and CDR2 is YENEEA in the germline V gene. V lost 4 bases and J 5 bases, leaving 21 bases between the germline ends. The CDR3 region is CASSSNVRVVVNEQYF. The CDR3 bases are TGTGCCAGCAGCTCAAATGTCCGGGTAGTTGTCAACGAGCAGTACTTC.

The chain recombines TRBV7-9 with TRBJ2-5; 11 bases match TRBD1. Germline lookup yields CDR1 SEHNR and CDR2 FQNEAQ (reference sequence). The V segment lost 2 bases and the J segment 6 bases; nucleotides outside the gene matches: 5. The length of the CDR3 is 15 residues. The CDR3, as DNA: TGTGCCAGCAGCTTATCCGGGACAGGGGGGAAGACCCAGTACTTC. As protein: CASSLSGTGGKTQYF.

V and J are TRBV2 and TRBJ1-4; D not resolved. Trimming took off 6 bases at V and 8 bases at J, with 16 bases between the two ends. Germline CDR1 is SNHLY and CDR2 is FYNNEI. The CDR3 consists of 14 residues. This CDR3 reads CASRDDSNGEKLFF. The DNA for the CDR3 is TGTGCCAGCAGGGACGACTCCAACGGCGAAAAACTGTTTTTT.

The CDR3 coding sequence is TGTGCCAGCAAACACTTAATCGGGGCTGAGAATAGCAATCAGCCCCAGCATTTT. This encodes CASKHLIGAENSNQPQHF. The gene calls are TRBV21-1 and TRBJ1-5. TRBV21-1 is marked as a pseudogene. The CDR3 is made up of 18 amino acids.

V usage is TRBV11-3 and J usage is TRBJ2-6; D is uncertain. The CDR3 extends over 15 amino acids. Germline-derived CDR1 and CDR2 are SGHNT and YENEEA. The ends were cut back, 1 base at V and 0 bases at J, with 4 bases in the middle. The DNA for the CDR3 is TGTGCCAGCAGCTTAGGTGGCTCTGGGGCCAACGTCCTGACTTTC. Protein product: CASSLGGSGANVLTF.

The CDR3 bases are TGTGCCAGCAGCTTACGGTGGACAGGGCGGAGAGCTAATCCACACGAGCAGTACTTC. Its protein is CASSLRWTGRRANPHEQYF. This rearrangement joins TRBV13 to TRBJ2-7, with 8 nucleotides matching TRBD1. V lost 2 bases to trimming and J lost 5 bases; unmatched junction nucleotides: 20. The CDR3 contains 19 residues. Per the germline V gene, CDR1 is PRHDT and CDR2 is FYEKMQ (reference sequence).